This T cell receptor beta chain was captured in a study of blood T cell repertoires in COVID-19. In the original workflow: Reference gene primer amplification gave estimated nucleated cell counts. Sequenced by immunoSEQ multiplex PCR; TCRdb stores in-frame clones only, minus some. V, J and clone size reflect that table, while D and trimming were determined from the DNA. Counted here are about 160,000 clones, 93% occurring once; the ten biggest clones make up less than 2%. The Seattle site enrolled patients during active infection and followed them longitudinally. From germline, CDR1 is SEHNR and CDR2 FQNEAQ (reference sequence). The CDR3 consists of 17 residues. V was pared by 7 bases and J by 0 bases, with 15 bases of the junction left unmatched. This clone was counted a single time.

This receptor was taken from a woman aged 55-70 years with COVID-19, enrolled during active disease. Specimen: peripheral blood. This chain uses TRBV7-9 with TRBJ2-7; 7 positions match TRBD1. CDR3 protein: CASTGTVSRRGSYEQYF. CDR3 coding DNA: TGTGCCAGCACCGGGACAGTTAGCCGTCGGGGCTCCTACGAGCAGTACTTC.